This T cell receptor beta chain was identified during a study of shared clonotypes between healthy human individuals. Regarding the study as a whole: Enrolling few donors narrowed the genetic and exposure-history diversity that was represented.

Donors were healthy HIV-negative adults without recently reported acute infections or vaccinations. The germline V gene has CDR1 SNHLY and CDR2 FYNNEI. CDR3 length: 14 amino acids. V was cut by 7 bases and J by 3 bases, with 16 bases left in between. At the deep level, the assay was run. Several immunoSEQ plates received, in even portions, the genomic DNA of each subset. Libraries were prepared by immunoSEQ multiplex PCR; TCRdb keeps only in-frame clonotypes and omits some of them. The table lists about half a million clones, around 74% of them singletons. This clone was observed a single time. Its specificity is not known.

The clonotype originates from a middle-aged woman in good health. Some clones in this sample may be carry-over from other donors' samples. This rearrangement joins TRBV2 to TRBJ2-7; D possibly uses TRBD1 or TRBD2 (5 bases each). The sequenced sample was PBMCs. CDR3 nucleotide sequence: TGTGCCAGCATGGGGACCGTTGGAGGCTACGAGCAGTACTTC. Protein: CASMGTVGGYEQYF.